These 2 T cell receptor beta chains were all obtained from the same sample, sequenced in a study of blood T cells in healthy people across ages. A J-beta primer mix and a sample-barcoded 5' primer were used in a second PCR of about 7 to 12 cycles. Using its own MiXCR run on the 5' RACE reads, TCRdb lists one record per CDR3 protein. The table shows under 850,000 distinct CDR3 sequences, with about 36% occurring only once. Source material: blood. The receptor set was obtained from a man between 18 and 35 years old in good health.

The genes are TRBV2 and TRBJ2-3; D is tentatively TRBD1 or TRBD2 (5 bases each). The CDR3 runs to 15 residues. The V gene lost 8 bases and the J gene lost 7 bases, with 22 bases spanning the gap. The germline V gene encodes CDR1 SNHLY and CDR2 FYNNEI. CDR3 loop: CASDQQGRPGNTQYF. The DNA of the CDR3 is TGTGCCAGCGACCAGCAGGGCCGTCCGGGGAATACGCAGTATTTT. Supplemented by reference TRBV2 and TRBJ2-3, the full variable domain reads EPEVTQTPSHQVTQMGQEVILRCVPISNHLYFYWYRQILGQKVEFLVSFYNNEISEKSEIFDDQFSVERPDGSNFTLKIRSTKLEDSAMYFCASDQQGRPGNTQYFGPGTRLTVL.

The chain employs TRBV3-1 and TRBJ2-3, with TRBD2 matching over 8 bases. Germline V gene lookup returns CDR1 LGHDT and CDR2 YNNKEL (reference sequence). The CDR3 spans 17 residues. J was trimmed by 4 bases and V by 1 base; bases with no gene match: 10. The DNA for the CDR3 is TGTGCCAGCAGCCAAGTCAACACGGGGGGGGTTTCAGATACGCAGTATTTT. Encoded protein: CASSQVNTGGVSDTQYF.